The next 2 T cell receptor beta chains were all read from a single sample in a study of blood T cell repertoires in COVID-19. The data were produced by immunoSEQ multiplex PCR, yet TCRdb's version contains in-frame clones alone and is incomplete. The sample carries under 200,000 clones, around 89% recorded once. The sequencing input was PBMCs or T cells enriched from blood (not recorded which). These receptors were obtained from a woman between 18 and 29 years old who had recovered from COVID-19.

This clone was seen once. The chain is built from TRBV29-1 and TRBJ2-7; a possible D gene is TRBD2 (5 bases). This CDR3 comprises 13 residues. The germline V gene has CDR1 SQVTM and CDR2 ANQGSEA. V was trimmed by 6 bases and J by 3 bases, leaving 15 bases between them. The CDR3 region has the DNA TGCAGCGTCGTAGACTACCCCAACTACGAGCAGTACTTC. Translation: CSVVDYPNYEQYF.

This CDR3 is CASSPSNRDRRNYGYTF. In DNA form, the CDR3 reads TGTGCCAGCAGCCCCTCGAACCGGGACAGGAGAAACTATGGCTACACCTTC. This chain connects TRBV4-2 to TRBJ1-2, with 8 bases lining up with TRBD1. The CDR3 sequence is 17 residues long. Germline values: CDR1 LGHNA, CDR2 YNFKEQ. Trimming removed 4 bases from V and 2 bases from J; junction bases left unmatched: 12.